One and the same sample provided the 11 T cell receptor beta chains below, sequenced in a study of blood T cells in healthy people across ages. Using a J-beta primer mix together with a sample-barcoded 5' primer, a second PCR was run for roughly 6 to 12 cycles. MiXCR, applied by TCRdb to the 5' RACE reads, yields one record per CDR3 protein. The sample lists about 640,000 distinct CDR3 sequences; under 30% were seen once. Sequencing used blood. The source of these receptors is a woman of 80 years or more in good health.

This clonotype was counted only a few times. Being one base from a much bigger clone, this may be a read error. V and J are TRBV29-1 and TRBJ2-1, with 9 nucleotides matching TRBD2. The last part of the DNA fits TRBJ2-7 better; the J call may be wrong. Germline loops: CDR1 SQVTM, CDR2 ANQGSEA. The length of the CDR3 is 16 residues. CDR3 in amino acids: CSVSKLGLASYNEQYF. DNA for the CDR3: TGCAGCGTCTCGAAACTGGGACTAGCCTCCTACAATGAGCAGTACTTC.

Comment on this clonotype: The junction shows a germline mismatch at one end, possibly a read error. The gene calls are TRBV6-1 and TRBJ1-6; a possible D gene is TRBD1 (6 bases). CDR1 is MNHNS, CDR2 SASEGT, per germline. The CDR3 length is 15 residues. CDR3 coding DNA: TGTGCCGGCAGGTTTCCCCCACAGGGAAATTCACCCCTCCACTTT. This codes for CAGRFPPQGNSPLHF.

The V call is TRBV29-1, the J call TRBJ1-3, with D tentatively TRBD1 (5 bases). V lost 4 bases, J lost 1 base, and 11 bases lay in between. The CDR3 is 14 amino acids. Looked up from germline, CDR1 is SQVTM and CDR2 is ANQGSEA. CDR3 protein: CSVGDRTSGNTIYF. The CDR3 coding sequence is TGCAGCGTTGGAGACAGAACATCTGGAAACACCATATATTTT.

In regard to this clonotype: Possible read error: a much larger clone is one base away. The chain couples TRBV3-1 to TRBJ2-1; D remains ambiguous. The end of the DNA fits TRBJ2-7 better, so the J call may be wrong. There are 16 residues in the CDR3. Germline values: CDR1 LGHDT, CDR2 YNNKEL (reference sequence). The CDR3 loop reads CASSQEWYRSYNEQYF. The CDR3 DNA reads as TGTGCCAGCAGCCAAGAATGGTACCGGTCCTACAATGAGCAGTACTTC.

In its sample, this clonotype was seen many times. The chain joins TRBV6-2 or TRBV6-3 to TRBJ2-5; D gene ambiguous. V lost 4 bases to trimming and J lost 7 bases, with 10 bases between them. The CDR3 contains 12 residues. Germline CDR1 is MNHEY and CDR2 is SVGEGT. The CDR3: CASSSSVGTQYF. CDR3 nucleotides: TGTGCCAGCAGTTCCTCCGTCGGGACCCAGTACTTC.

With regard to this clonotype: Compared with germline, one end of the junction differs, possibly owing to a read error. The rearrangement joins TRBV7-9 to TRBJ1-4; unclear D gene. Germline V CDR1 and CDR2: SEHNR, FQNEAQ (reference sequence). The CDR3 loop spans 13 amino acids. The CDR3 DNA follows: TGTGCCAGCGTAACCTTGCCTAGTGAAAAACGGTTTTTT. It is translated as CASVTLPSEKRFF.

In this sample, this clonotype turned up many times. J is TRBJ1-5 and V is TRBV19, with 8 nucleotides matching TRBD1. This CDR3 region has 18 residues. V shed 4 bases, J shed 2 bases, and the junction held 13 bases outside the gene matches. Germline V CDR1 and CDR2: LNHDA, SQIVND (reference sequence). The CDR3 DNA is TGTGCCAGTAGTAGACCCGGACAGGGATTTAGGGGCAATCAGCCCCAGCATTTT. It specifies CASSRPGQGFRGNQPQHF. The whole variable domain, remainder taken from reference TRBV19 and TRBJ1-5, is DGGITQSPKYLFRKEGQNVTLSCEQNLNHDAMYWYRQDPGQGLRLIYYSQIVNDFQKGDIAEGYSVSREKKESFPLTVTSAQKNPTAFYLCASSRPGQGFRGNQPQHFGDGTRLSIL.

The CDR3 is CASSLEAAGGETQYF. DNA of the CDR3: TGCGCCAGCAGCTTGGAAGCAGCGGGAGGGGAGACCCAGTACTTC. The chain recombines TRBV5-1 with TRBJ2-5, with TRBD2 identical over 10 bases. The germline gives CDR1 SGHRS, CDR2 YFSETQ. Trimming took 0 bases from V and 5 from J; bases not matched to a gene: 4. The CDR3 has 15 residues.

This clonotype has a count of ten or more. The chain uses TRBV4-2 and TRBJ2-2; the D is unclear. CDR1 is LGHNA, CDR2 YNFKEQ, per germline. V was pared by 3 bases and J by 8 bases, with 19 bases between. This CDR3 is 16 amino acids long. In nucleotides, the CDR3 is TGTGCCAGCAGCCAGGCCGCCCAAGCGTCTGGGGGGGAGCTGTTTTTT. Translated, it gives CASSQAAQASGGELFF.

In this sample, this clonotype turned up many times. The chain is built from TRBV5-1 and TRBJ2-3, with 9 bases that match TRBD2. Germline values: CDR1 SGHRS, CDR2 YFSETQ. With 1 base clipped from V and 2 bases from J, the junction kept 5 bases outside the gene matches. This CDR3 region has 16 residues. CDR3 sequence reads: CASSLLAGAPTDTQYF. In nucleotides, the CDR3 is TGCGCCAGCAGCTTGTTAGCGGGGGCCCCCACAGATACGCAGTATTTT.

This clonotype was counted many times. This chain connects TRBV10-3 to TRBJ2-2, with TRBD1 matching over 7 bases. V lost 8 bases to trimming and J lost 1 base; unmatched junction nucleotides: 7. The CDR3 consists of 15 residues. Germline CDR1 and CDR2: ENHRY and SYGVKD. The CDR3 DNA reads TGTGCCATCCCCTGGCGGACAGGGAACACCGGGGAGCTGTTTTTT. This codes for CAIPWRTGNTGELFF.